The rows below give T cell receptor beta chains drawn from one sample of a study of blood T cells in healthy people across ages. TCRdb used MiXCR to reprocess the 5' RACE reads, holding one entry per CDR3 protein. The data contain roughly 1.9 million distinct CDR3 sequences, about two fifths of them singletons. The specimen was blood. These receptor sequences come from a human donor in good health. The CDR3 runs from the conserved cysteine through the conserved F or W. The D gene is left open where the match is weak. Clone size is given for some rows only: seen once, a few or many times, or a class if the clone is expanded.

clone size | J gene | CDR3 length | V gene | D gene | CDR3 DNA | CDR3 protein
many | TRBJ1-2 | 11 | TRBV29-1 | . | TGCAGCTCCCTGAGGGACGGAGGCTACACCTTC | CSSLRDGGYTF
. | TRBJ2-7 | 14 | TRBV5-1 | TRBD2 | TGCGCCAGCAGCTTGGTGCGGGGGATCTACGAGCAGTACTTC | CASSLVRGIYEQYF
. | TRBJ2-2 | 14 | TRBV10-3 | . | TGTGCCTTACGACAGACTCAGAACACCGGGGAGTTGTTCTTT | CALRQTQNTGELFF
. | TRBJ1-1 | 13 | TRBV5-1 | TRBD1 | TGCGCCAGCAGCCTGGACAGGGGGCGTGAAGCTTTCTTT | CASSLDRGREAFF
. | TRBJ1-1 | 13 | TRBV10-3 | . | TGTGCCATCTCCCCGAGGTTGAACACTGAAGCTTTCTTT | CAISPRLNTEAFF
few | TRBJ1-4 | 15 | TRBV7-9 | . | TGTGCCAGCCCTTATACGGACATTGGTAATGAAAAACTGTTTTTT | CASPYTDIGNEKLFF
. | TRBJ1-1 | 14 | TRBV7-8 | TRBD1 | TGTGCCAGCCGATCCGACAGGGAGTTGACTGAAGCTTTCTTT | CASRSDRELTEAFF
. | TRBJ2-1 | 16 | TRBV20-1 | TRBD2 | TGCAGTGCTGTCCCAATAGCGGGGCGCTCCTACAATGAGCAGTTCTTC | CSAVPIAGRSYNEQFF
. | TRBJ2-1 | 18 | TRBV27 | TRBD1 | TGTGCCAGCAGTTTAAATCCTGGCTTAGGGGGCTGGGACAATGAGCAGTTCTTC | CASSLNPGLGGWDNEQFF
. | TRBJ2-7 | 13 | TRBV4-1 | . | TGCGCCAGCAGCCTAGCGATAAACTACGAGCAGTACTTC | CASSLAINYEQYF
. | TRBJ1-4 | 12 | TRBV7-6 | . | TGTGCCAGCAGCTTAGCGGGTGACAGCTTGTTTTTT | CASSLAGDSLFF
. | TRBJ2-1 | 13 | TRBV20-1 | . | TGCAGTGCTAGCTCGGGGACACCCTCTGAGCAGTTCTTC | CSASSGTPSEQFF
few | TRBJ2-7 | 14 | TRBV6-2/TRBV6-3 | TRBD2 | TGTGCCAACACAGCGGGGGCCTCCTACAATGAGCAGTACTTC | CANTAGASYNEQYF
. | TRBJ2-5 | 15 | TRBV5-1 | TRBD1 | TGCGCCAGCAGCCTTCTAGGACAGGAACAAGAGACCCAGTACTTC | CASSLLGQEQETQYF
. | TRBJ2-3 | 14 | TRBV20-1 | TRBD2 | TGCAGTGCTAGCGGGACTAGCGGGGGGAATACGCAGTATTTT | CSASGTSGGNTQYF
. | TRBJ1-2 | 12 | TRBV6-5 | . | TGTGCCAGCAGGTCAACAACAGGAGTCTACACCTTC | CASRSTTGVYTF
many | TRBJ2-7 | 12 | TRBV20-1 | . | TGCAGTGCTAGAGAGGATTCCTACGAGCAGTACTTC | CSAREDSYEQYF
few | TRBJ1-2 | 15 | TRBV7-9 | TRBD1 | TGTGCCAGCAGCTTAGGAACAGGGGTGAACTATGGCTACACCTTC | CASSLGTGVNYGYTF
. | TRBJ2-1 | 14 | TRBV10-3 | TRBD1 | TGTGCCATCAGTGCCAGGGGGAACCACAATGAGCAGTTCTTC | CAISARGNHNEQFF
few | TRBJ2-1 | 14 | TRBV5-5 | TRBD2 | TGTGCCAGCAGCTTGGGCGGGGAGGGTAGTGAGCAGTTCTTC | CASSLGGEGSEQFF
many | TRBJ2-1 | 12 | TRBV4-1 | . | TGTGCCAGCAGTCAACGGGGTAATGAGCAGTTCTTC | CASSQRGNEQFF
many | TRBJ1-1 | 12 | TRBV29-1 | . | TGCAGCGCTTACATCCTGGCCAGTGAAGCTTTCTTT | CSAYILASEAFF
. | TRBJ1-2 | 13 | TRBV28 | TRBD1 | TGTGCCAGCAGGGGACAGCTGAACTATGGCTACACCTTC | CASRGQLNYGYTF
. | TRBJ2-5 | 17 | TRBV6-1 | . | TGTGTCAGCAGGCCGCGGTCTTTCCCCATTAGGAAAGAGACCCAGTACTTC | CVSRPRSFPIRKETQYF
once | TRBJ2-3 | 15 | TRBV7-2 | TRBD2 | TGTGCCAGCAGCCGAGCGGGGGGGCACCCAGATACGCAGTATTTT | CASSRAGGHPDTQYF
. | TRBJ2-5 | 15 | TRBV7-9 | TRBD2 | TGTGCCAGCAGCTTAGCGCCGGGGGGCCAAGAGACCCAGTACTTC | CASSLAPGGQETQYF
. | TRBJ2-1 | 17 | TRBV4-3 | . | TGCGCCAGCAGCCAAGATCGTGGGACAAACTACTACAATGAGCAGTTCTTC | CASSQDRGTNYYNEQFF